These 18 T cell receptor beta chains share one sample of origin, sequenced in a study of beta chain features in type 1 diabetes. The sequenced template was cDNA made from the entire isolated RNA. Profiling relied on immunoSEQ multiplex PCR, and the TCRdb table lists in-frame clones only, not all of them. The sample lists 900,000 or so clones; 15% to 20% were seen once. Specimen: naive CD4+ T cells from blood. The receptors were sampled from a woman aged 18-30 years in good health.

The chain uses TRBV18 and TRBJ2-1; D might be TRBD1 or TRBD2, each matching 5 bases. Trimming removed 8 bases at V and 5 bases at J, with 16 bases between. The CDR3 loop spans 14 amino acids. The germline gives CDR1 KGHSH, CDR2 LQKENI. The CDR3 reads CASVTGPTNNEQFF. For the CDR3, the DNA is TGTGCCAGCGTAACGGGACCGACAAACAATGAGCAGTTCTTC.

V gene TRBV9 combines with J gene TRBJ2-5, with D perhaps given as TRBD1 or TRBD2 (5 bases each). Trimming took off 6 bases at V and 2 bases at J, with 17 bases between the two ends. Per the germline V gene, CDR1 is SGDLS and CDR2 is YYNGEE. CDR3 length: 15 amino acids. The CDR3 region is CASNRVGTRQETQYF. CDR3 nucleotides: TGTGCCAGCAACCGCGTGGGGACCCGACAAGAGACCCAGTACTTC.

CDR3 nucleotide sequence: TGTGCCATCAGTGGTGGACAGGGAATGGGAAACACCATATATTTT. Translating it yields CAISGGQGMGNTIYF. The chain couples TRBV10-3 to TRBJ1-3, with TRBD1 matching over 8 bases. J was trimmed by 4 bases and V by 4 bases; bases with no gene match: 6. The CDR3 length is 15 residues. Germline-derived CDR1 and CDR2 are ENHRY and SYGVKD.

This clone was seen a handful of times. DNA of the CDR3: TGTGCCAGCAGTTACAGGACAGGGTTTAGCAATCAGCCCCAGCATTTT. Translated: CASSYRTGFSNQPQHF. The chain uses TRBV28 and TRBJ1-5; 8 bases align to TRBD1. The CDR3 runs to 16 residues. Germline CDR1 is MDHEN and CDR2 is SYDVKM. Trimming at V came to 4 bases and at J to 0 bases, leaving 5 bases not matched to a gene.

The chain recombines TRBV29-1 with TRBJ2-5; 7 bases map to TRBD2. This CDR3 has 12 residues. V lost 3 bases to trimming and J lost 7 bases; unmatched junction nucleotides: 5. Germline lookup yields CDR1 SQVTM and CDR2 ANQGSEA. CDR3 nucleotides: TGCAGCGTTGAGGGGGGGTGGTGGACCCAGTACTTC. Encoded protein: CSVEGGWWTQYF. The full variable domain, in which reference TRBV29-1 and TRBJ2-5 provide the parts outside the CDR3, is SAVISQKPSRDICQRGTSLTIQCQVDSQVTMMFWYRQQPGQSLTLIATANQGSEATYESGFVIDKFPISRPNLTFSTLTVSNMSPEDSSIYLCSVEGGWWTQYFGPGTRLLVL.

The rearrangement links TRBV21-1 to TRBJ1-2. TRBV21-1 is noted as a pseudogene. CDR3 length equals 11 residues. The CDR3 DNA is TGTGCCAGCAGTAAGAACTATGGCTACACCTTC. Protein sequence: CASSKNYGYTF.

In DNA form, the CDR3 reads TGTGCCAGCTCACCACCGGGCGGGAGGAATGAGCAGTTCTTC. This sequence encodes CASSPPGGRNEQFF. The chain joins TRBV18 to TRBJ2-1; 8 bases align to TRBD2. The CDR3 is 14 amino acids. Germline assignment: CDR1 KGHSH and CDR2 LQKENI. With V trimmed by 0 bases and J by 7 bases, 2 bases remained unmatched.

This clone was seen a few times. The chain is built from TRBV10-1 and TRBJ2-1; TRBD2 matches at 8 bases. The CDR3 loop spans 15 amino acids. V shed 4 bases and J 5 bases; nucleotides not matched to a gene: 7. The germline CDR1 and CDR2 sequences are WNHNN and SYGVQD (reference sequence). The CDR3 loop reads CASSVGVAGNNEQFF. The DNA of the CDR3 is TGCGCCAGCAGTGTTGGGGTAGCGGGAAACAATGAGCAGTTCTTC.

This clone occurred a few times. CDR3 region: CASSYGAGGGQPQHF. The CDR3 nucleotides are TGTGCCAGCAGTTACGGGGCAGGGGGCGGTCAGCCCCAGCATTTT. This chain uses TRBV6-6 with TRBJ1-5, with 8 positions matching TRBD1. The CDR3 is 15 residues long. J gave up 6 bases and V 2 bases, and 6 bases lay outside the gene matches. Germline CDR1 is MNHNY and CDR2 is SVGAGI (reference sequence).

In the case of this clone: Within the sample, other DNA sequences also encode this same CDR3. The chain joins TRBV4-2 to TRBJ2-7, with D hard to call. From germline, CDR1 is LGHNA and CDR2 YNFKEQ. V lost 0 bases to trimming and J lost 0 bases, with 9 bases between them. The CDR3 covers 15 residues. DNA of the CDR3: TGTGCCAGCAGCCAAGATTACAGCTCCTCCTACGAGCAGTACTTC. Encoded protein: CASSQDYSSSYEQYF.

This clone was recorded a few times. The chain recombines TRBV10-3 with TRBJ2-7, with 16 positions matching TRBD2. The germline CDR1 and CDR2 sequences are ENHRY and SYGVKD. After removal of 2 bases from V and 4 bases from J, the junction contained 8 bases not matched to a gene. This CDR3 has 18 residues. The CDR3 DNA reads as TGTGCCATCAGTGAGCTAACCGGGACTAGCGGGAGGGCGTACGAGCAGTACTTC. This gives the protein CAISELTGTSGRAYEQYF.

This clone was recorded a few times. CDR3 sequence reads: CASSGRTGGFTDTQYF. CDR3 in DNA: TGTGCCAGCAGTGGGAGGACAGGGGGTTTCACAGATACGCAGTATTTT. This sequence joins TRBV2 and TRBJ2-3; 10 nucleotides match TRBD1. This CDR3 is built from 16 residues. Trimming took 4 bases from V and 2 from J; bases not matched to a gene: 6. In germline, CDR1 is SNHLY, CDR2 FYNNEI.

The rearrangement links TRBV10-2 to TRBJ1-5; D gene ambiguous. V lost 3 bases to trimming and J lost 6 bases, with 9 bases between them. Germline V gene sequence: CDR1 WSHSY, CDR2 SAAADI. The CDR3 is made up of 13 amino acids. CDR3 in DNA: TGCGCCAGCAGTGACCGAGGAGGTCAGCCCCAGCATTTT. This translates into CASSDRGGQPQHF.

The rearrangement joins TRBV7-9 to TRBJ2-7; TRBD1 matches 7 bases. V lost 6 bases and J lost 4; bases outside the gene matches: 9. Germline assignment: CDR1 SEHNR and CDR2 FQNEAQ (reference sequence). This CDR3 is 14 amino acids long. CDR3 in amino acids: CASSPTGLSYEQYF. Here the CDR3 DNA reads TGTGCCAGCAGTCCGACAGGGTTGTCGTACGAGCAGTACTTC.

In regard to this clone: Within the sample, other DNA sequences also encode this same CDR3. The chain couples TRBV7-9 to TRBJ2-7; 8 bases fit TRBD2. Germline V gene lookup returns CDR1 SEHNR and CDR2 FQNEAQ (reference sequence). V gave up 5 bases and J gave up 1 base; unmatched junction bases: 4. CDR3 size: 14 residues. For the CDR3, the DNA is TGTGCCAGCAGCCTTAGCGGGATTTCCTACGAGCAGTACTTC. Translating gives CASSLSGISYEQYF.

The chain uses TRBV15 and TRBJ2-1; 7 nucleotides agree with TRBD2. The CDR3 totals 14 residues. V trimming: 3 bases; J trimming: 7 bases; junction bases outside the gene matches: 6. Germline CDR1 is LNHNV and CDR2 is YYDKDF (reference sequence). The CDR3 sequence: CATSSASGKNEQFF. The CDR3 DNA follows: TGTGCCACCAGCAGCGCTAGCGGAAAGAATGAGCAGTTCTTC.

In this sample, this clone turned up a few times. The V gene is TRBV11-1, the J gene TRBJ2-7; the D gene could be TRBD1 or TRBD2 (6 bases each). The CDR3 totals 16 residues. Deletions cut 5 bases from V and 2 bases from J, with 19 bases between. Germline CDR1 is SGHAT and CDR2 is FQDESV (reference sequence). CDR3 amino acids: CASSNSRGTQTYEQYF. CDR3 DNA: TGTGCCAGCAGCAATTCCCGCGGGACACAGACCTACGAGCAGTACTTC.

This clone was observed a few times. The chain carries TRBV7-2 and TRBJ2-7, with a tentative D call TRBD1 (6 bases). V shed 6 bases and J shed 3 bases, with 15 bases lying between them. The CDR3 length is 14 residues. Looked up from germline, CDR1 is SGHTA and CDR2 is FQGNSA. The CDR3 sequence: CASSGAGAIYEQYF. The CDR3 bases are TGTGCCAGCAGTGGGGCAGGGGCGATCTACGAGCAGTACTTC. The full variable domain, in which reference TRBV7-2 and TRBJ2-7 provide the parts outside the CDR3, is GAGVSQSPSNKVTEKGKDVELRCDPISGHTALYWYRQSLGQGLEFLIYFQGNSAPDKSGLPSDRFSAERTGGSVSTLTIQRTQQEDSAVYLCASSGAGAIYEQYFGPGTRLTVT.